Listed below are T cell receptor beta chains from one sample, sequenced in a study of blood T cell repertoires in COVID-19. Assay: immunoSEQ multiplex PCR; the TCRdb copy retains only in-frame clones and omits some. The sample has around 260,000 clones, 88% seen once. Sequenced sample: peripheral blood. The receptors here all came from a woman between 70 and 85 years old with COVID-19, enrolled during active disease. CDR3s include the opening cysteine and the closing phenylalanine or tryptophan. A D gene is named only where the DNA matches it firmly. Size is omitted from some rows. Given values are once, few, many or a class for expanded clones.

V,D,J,size,CDR3,DNA
TRBV24-1,-,TRBJ2-1,-,CATSADGVSNEQFF,TGTGCCACCAGTGCGGACGGGGTCTCCAATGAGCAGTTCTTC
TRBV6-6,-,TRBJ1-1,-,CASRKTGEAFF,TGTGCCAGCAGGAAAACTGGTGAAGCTTTCTTT
TRBV19,-,TRBJ1-4,-,CASTRDRIDEKLFF,TGTGCCAGTACCCGCGACAGGATAGATGAAAAACTGTTTTTT
TRBV9,-,TRBJ2-1,-,CASSAQGGQFHNEQFF,TGTGCCAGCAGCGCCCAGGGGGGACAGTTCCACAATGAGCAGTTCTTC
TRBV18,-,TRBJ1-5,-,CASSPPWAVNSNQPQHF,TGTGCCAGCTCACCACCTTGGGCTGTTAATAGCAATCAGCCCCAGCATTTT
TRBV3-1/TRBV3-2,TRBD2,TRBJ2-3,-,CASSQVYSGRAADTQYF,TGTGCCAGCAGCCAAGTCTATAGCGGGAGGGCCGCAGATACGCAGTATTTT
TRBV20-1,-,TRBJ1-1,-,CSAPGSAEAFF,TGCAGTGCTCCAGGGTCCGCTGAAGCTTTCTTT
TRBV5-1,TRBD2,TRBJ2-2,-,CASSLGLAGSPRMPGELFF,TGCGCCAGCAGCTTGGGTCTAGCGGGAAGTCCCCGTATGCCCGGGGAGCTGTTTTTT
TRBV28,TRBD1,TRBJ1-2,-,CASSFMGRTGGRGYTF,TGTGCCAGCAGTTTTATGGGAAGGACAGGGGGCCGTGGCTACACCTTC
TRBV5-4,TRBD2,TRBJ2-6,-,CASSSGLGEAGANVLTF,TGTGCCAGCAGCTCGGGACTAGGGGAGGCTGGGGCCAACGTCCTGACTTTC
TRBV7-3,TRBD1,TRBJ1-2,-,CASSLNSQGHGYTF,TGTGCCAGCAGCTTAAATTCACAGGGGCATGGCTACACCTTC
TRBV7-3,TRBD2,TRBJ2-7,-,CASSFSGGTYEQYF,TGTGCCAGCAGCTTTAGCGGGGGTACCTACGAGCAGTACTTC
TRBV19,-,TRBJ1-1,-,CASSLTQQGGRVTEAFF,TGTGCCAGTAGCCTAACCCAACAGGGTGGTCGTGTCACTGAAGCTTTCTTT
TRBV7-3,-,TRBJ2-2,-,CASSREALGELFF,TGTGCCAGCAGCCGTGAGGCTCTCGGGGAGCTGTTTTTT
TRBV25-1,TRBD2,TRBJ2-1,-,CASSEGGRGRDEQFF,TGTGCCAGCAGTGAAGGCGGGAGGGGCAGAGATGAGCAGTTCTTC
TRBV27,TRBD2,TRBJ2-7,-,CASSFRGLAGAYEQYF,TGTGCCAGCAGTTTCCGAGGACTAGCGGGAGCTTACGAGCAGTACTTC
TRBV6-5,TRBD2,TRBJ2-1,-,CASTRDYRYNEQFF,TGTGCCAGTACCCGGGACTACCGTTACAATGAGCAGTTCTTC
TRBV5-4,-,TRBJ1-1,few,CASSSFTEAFF,TGTGCCAGCAGCTCCTTCACTGAAGCTTTCTTT
TRBV6-6,TRBD1,TRBJ2-7,-,CASSYQGQGNYEQYF,TGTGCCAGCAGTTACCAGGGACAGGGGAACTACGAGCAGTACTTC
TRBV4-3,-,TRBJ1-2,-,CASSQEARAFYGYTF,TGCGCCAGCAGCCAAGAGGCCAGGGCGTTCTATGGCTACACCTTC
TRBV3-1/TRBV3-2,-,TRBJ1-2,-,CASSPSVSTYGYTF,TGTGCCAGCAGCCCATCGGTCTCCACCTATGGCTACACCTTC
TRBV18,TRBD1,TRBJ1-4,-,CASSPISQGALEKLFF,TGTGCCAGCTCACCAATTTCCCAGGGGGCCTTGGAAAAACTGTTTTTT
TRBV27,-,TRBJ1-2,once,CASSLQGKGGYTF,TGTGCCAGCAGTTTACAGGGGAAGGGCGGCTACACCTTC